These 32 T cell receptor beta chains originate from one sample sequenced in a study of beta chain features in type 1 diabetes. As every portion of the isolated RNA was reverse transcribed, the sequencing read expressed TCRB transcripts. Produced via immunoSEQ multiplex PCR; TCRdb's table is partial and in-frame only. Of about 140,000 clones in the sample, less than 9% are singletons; the top ten hold around 1.5%. Material: central memory CD4+ T cells from blood. These receptors came from a woman aged 25 to 39 in good health.

The V and J genes are TRBV4-1 and TRBJ1-1; D is unresolved. CDR3 length: 14 residues. Trimming stripped 1 base from V and 2 bases from J, with 8 bases between. CDR1 and CDR2 from the germline V gene are MGHRA and YSYEKL. The CDR3 loop reads CASSQVTANTEAFF. The CDR3 nucleotides read TGCGCCAGCAGCCAAGTAACAGCAAACACTGAAGCTTTCTTT.

In its sample, this clone was seen a few times. J is TRBJ2-7 and V is TRBV7-9, with TRBD2 matching over 10 bases. Germline CDR1 reads SEHNR; CDR2 reads FQNEAQ (reference sequence). The V segment lost 5 bases and the J segment 2 bases; nucleotides outside the gene matches: 6. The CDR3 loop spans 15 amino acids. CDR3 protein: CASSPVAGGPYEQYF. The CDR3 bases are TGTGCCAGCAGCCCCGTAGCGGGAGGTCCCTACGAGCAGTACTTC.

This clone was observed a few times. The V call is TRBV5-1, the J call TRBJ2-7, with D perhaps TRBD1 (6 bases). The V gene's germline CDR1 is SGHRS and CDR2 YFSETQ. The CDR3 runs 14 residues. V lost 4 bases and J 2 bases, leaving 13 bases between the germline ends. As DNA, the CDR3 is TGCGCCAGCAGCGAGGGACACAATACCTACGAGCAGTACTTC. Protein: CASSEGHNTYEQYF.

The chain is built from TRBV4-2 and TRBJ2-3; 12 bases are shared with TRBD2. Trimming removed 6 bases from V and 2 bases from J; junction bases left unmatched: 6. This CDR3 is 16 amino acids long. Germline CDR1 and CDR2: LGHNA and YNFKEQ. The CDR3 nucleotides read TGTGCCAGCAGACTACTAGCGGGAGGATCCACAGATACGCAGTATTTT. Translated: CASRLLAGGSTDTQYF.

This clone was detected a few times. The genes are TRBV2 and TRBJ1-1; 8 bases agree with TRBD1. The germline V gene has CDR1 SNHLY and CDR2 FYNNEI. J lost 0 bases, V lost 7 bases, and 4 bases had no gene match. There are 14 residues in the CDR3. The CDR3 sequence: CASTRQGMNTEAFF. The CDR3 DNA follows: TGTGCCAGCACTCGACAGGGGATGAACACTGAAGCTTTCTTT.

This clone was seen at least ten times. The chain employs TRBV30 and TRBJ1-1; D gene ambiguous. Per germline, CDR1 GTSNPN and CDR2 SVGIG (reference sequence). The V end was cut by 0 bases, the J end by 3 bases, with 8 bases between. The CDR3 spans 13 residues. This chain's CDR3 is CAWSVMQDTEAFF. The CDR3 nucleotides are TGTGCCTGGAGTGTAATGCAGGACACTGAAGCTTTCTTT.

V and J are TRBV18 and TRBJ2-1, with a weak D call TRBD2 (5 bases). CDR1 and CDR2 from the germline V gene are KGHSH and LQKENI. V lost 1 base and J lost 4, with 8 bases in between. There are 14 residues in the CDR3. The CDR3 region is CASSPQRGYNEQFF. The DNA for the CDR3 is TGTGCCAGCTCACCACAACGGGGTTACAATGAGCAGTTCTTC.

The chain combines TRBV18 with TRBJ2-5, with D perhaps matching TRBD2 (6 bases). The CDR3 is 16 residues long. CDR1 and CDR2 from the germline V gene are KGHSH and LQKENI. Trimming left V 2 bases short and J 4 bases short, with 17 bases between. DNA for the CDR3: TGTGCCAGCTCACCAGTCGGAGGGCATGAGGGAGAGACCCAGTACTTC. This translates into CASSPVGGHEGETQYF.

This clone was found a few times. The V and J genes are TRBV28 and TRBJ2-3, with 14 nucleotides matching TRBD2. CDR3 length: 13 amino acids. In germline, CDR1 is MDHEN, CDR2 SYDVKM. The V and J ends lost 5 bases and 12 bases, in that order; junction bases with no gene match: 4. The CDR3 spells CASSEGTSGSQYF. The CDR3 coding sequence is TGTGCCAGCAGTGAGGGGACTAGCGGGAGTCAGTATTTT. The full variable domain, completed using reference TRBV28 and TRBJ2-3, is DVKVTQSSRYLVKRTGEKVFLECVQDMDHENMFWYRQDPGLGLRLIYFSYDVKMKEKGDIPEGYSVSREKKERFSLILESASTNQTSMYLCASSEGTSGSQYFGPGTRLTVL.

The V gene is TRBV15, the J gene TRBJ2-7, with 11 bases lining up with TRBD2. CDR1 is LNHNV, CDR2 YYDKDF, per germline (reference sequence). The junction had 2 bases not matched to a gene; V was cut back by 0 bases and J by 4 bases. The length of the CDR3 is 15 residues. In nucleotides, the CDR3 is TGTGCCACCAGCAGAGAAACTAGCGGGAGTTACGAGCAGTACTTC. As protein: CATSRETSGSYEQYF. The full variable domain, completed using reference TRBV15 and TRBJ2-7, is DAMVIQNPRYQVTQFGKPVTLSCSQTLNHNVMYWYQQKSSQAPKLLFHYYDKDFNNEADTPDNFQSRRPNTSFCFLDIRSPGLGDTAMYLCATSRETSGSYEQYFGPGTRLTVT.

This chain connects TRBV15 to TRBJ2-7, with D tentatively TRBD1 (5 bases). V was clipped by 4 bases and J by 5 bases, with 12 bases between them. In germline, CDR1 is LNHNV, CDR2 YYDKDF (reference sequence). This CDR3 spans 13 amino acids. The CDR3 here is CATSNRHGDEQYF. In nucleotides, the CDR3 is TGTGCCACCAGCAACAGGCACGGAGACGAGCAGTACTTC.

In the case of this clone: One end of the junction is discordant with germline, which a read error may explain. This chain uses TRBV5-4 with TRBJ2-7; 9 bases are a match to TRBD1. The CDR3 totals 14 residues. CDR1 is SGHNT and CDR2 is YYREEE in the germline V gene (reference sequence). The CDR3 sequence is CASSQEITRTGVYF. CDR3 nucleotide sequence: TGCGCCAGCAGCCAAGAGATTACGCGGACAGGGGTATACTTC.

This clone was found a few times. J is TRBJ2-7 and V is TRBV5-1; D is undetermined. The CDR3 is 14 amino acids. The germline gives CDR1 SGHRS, CDR2 YFSETQ. Between the trimmed V and J ends, which lost 5 bases and 2 bases, there was a span of 14 bases. CDR3 region: CASRWSASTYEQYF. CDR3 coding DNA: TGCGCCAGCAGATGGTCGGCTAGTACCTACGAGCAGTACTTC.

The V and J genes are TRBV19 and TRBJ2-6; no reliable D call. V gave up 7 bases and J gave up 0 bases, with 10 bases separating them. The CDR3 is 15 residues long. The germline V gene has CDR1 LNHDA and CDR2 SQIVND (reference sequence). The chain's CDR3 is CASKNSYSGANVLTF. In nucleotides, the CDR3 is TGTGCCAGTAAAAACAGTTACTCTGGGGCCAACGTCCTGACTTTC.

This rearrangement joins TRBV18 to TRBJ2-5; TRBD1 might be the D (5 bases). The assigned J gene may be wrong: the sequence end matches TRBJ2-7 better. The germline CDR1 and CDR2 sequences are KGHSH and LQKENI. The CDR3 sequence is 11 residues long. The chain's CDR3 is CASSQGYEQYF. CDR3 bases: TGTGCCAGCTCACAGGGGTACGAGCAGTACTTC.

The rearrangement links TRBV5-1 to TRBJ2-5, with 7 bases that match TRBD1. Germline lookup yields CDR1 SGHRS and CDR2 YFSETQ. The CDR3 totals 16 residues. The V gene end was trimmed by 0 bases and the J gene end by 1 base; junction bases not matched to a gene: 6. The CDR3 reads CASSLGPTGTQETQYF. The CDR3 nucleotides read TGCGCCAGCAGCTTGGGACCGACAGGGACCCAAGAGACCCAGTACTTC.

This clone showed up just a few times. The rearrangement joins TRBV4-2 to TRBJ2-1; 7 bases fit TRBD1. Germline CDR1 and CDR2: LGHNA and YNFKEQ. The CDR3 contains 16 residues. V gave up 0 bases and J gave up 8 bases; unmatched junction bases: 10. CDR3 protein: CASSQDPHRGRDEQFF. The CDR3 nucleotides are TGTGCCAGCAGCCAAGACCCTCACAGGGGACGGGATGAGCAGTTCTTC.

In this sample, this clone turned up many times. V gene TRBV7-2 combines with J gene TRBJ2-3; 14 bases align to TRBD2. The germline V gene has CDR1 SGHTA and CDR2 FQGNSA. There are 15 residues in the CDR3. Germline trimming cut 3 bases from V and 4 bases from J; bases unmatched to any gene: 0. The CDR3 loop is CASSLGLAGADTQYF. The DNA of the CDR3 is TGTGCCAGCAGCTTGGGACTAGCGGGAGCAGATACGCAGTATTTT. Looking up the rest from reference TRBV7-2 and TRBJ2-3 gives the full variable domain: GAGVSQSPSNKVTEKGKDVELRCDPISGHTALYWYRQSLGQGLEFLIYFQGNSAPDKSGLPSDRFSAERTGGSVSTLTIQRTQQEDSAVYLCASSLGLAGADTQYFGPGTRLTVL.

The table lists this clone with a few counts. J is TRBJ2-7 and V is TRBV27; 7 bases fit TRBD2. This CDR3 is 15 amino acids long. In germline, CDR1 is MNHEY, CDR2 SMNVEV (reference sequence). With V trimmed by 2 bases and J by 3 bases, 7 bases remained unmatched. The CDR3 nucleotides are TGTGCCAGCAGTTTAGGAGGGAGGGCCAGCTACGAGCAGTACTTC. As protein: CASSLGGRASYEQYF.

V gene TRBV5-1 combines with J gene TRBJ1-1; TRBD1 matches 10 bases. J was trimmed by 6 bases and V by 4 bases; bases with no gene match: 6. Germline V gene data show CDR1 as SGHRS and CDR2 as YFSETQ. The CDR3 covers 14 residues. The CDR3 loop reads CASSQQGQGAEAFF. The CDR3 DNA sequence: TGCGCCAGCAGCCAACAAGGACAGGGGGCTGAAGCTTTCTTT.

This clone was seen a handful of times. J is TRBJ1-4 and V is TRBV5-6; D gene ambiguous. V was clipped by 2 bases and J by 4 bases, with 6 bases between them. CDR3 length equals 13 residues. Germline values: CDR1 SGHDT, CDR2 YYEEEE. The CDR3 DNA is TGTGCCAGCAGCTTTGCGAATAATGAAAAACTGTTTTTT. It specifies CASSFANNEKLFF.

This clone has a handful of counts. The chain employs TRBV2 and TRBJ1-1; 7 bases match TRBD1. The J segment lost 0 bases and the V segment lost 6 bases, leaving 4 bases of the junction unmatched. This CDR3 is built from 14 residues. The germline CDR1 and CDR2 sequences are SNHLY and FYNNEI. The CDR3 here is CASRLTGMNTEAFF. The CDR3 coding sequence is TGTGCCAGCAGATTGACAGGGATGAACACTGAAGCTTTCTTT. Variable domain in full (rest from reference TRBV2 and TRBJ1-1): EPEVTQTPSHQVTQMGQEVILRCVPISNHLYFYWYRQILGQKVEFLVSFYNNEISEKSEIFDDQFSVERPDGSNFTLKIRSTKLEDSAMYFCASRLTGMNTEAFFGQGTRLTVV.

This clone turned up a few times. The chain has TRBV5-4 and TRBJ2-1; tentative D call: TRBD1 (5 bases). Trimming left V 3 bases short and J 2 bases short, with 12 bases between. The CDR3 loop spans 15 amino acids. Germline assignment: CDR1 SGHNT and CDR2 YYREEE (reference sequence). For the CDR3, the DNA is TGTGCCAGCAGCTCCGCCCAGGGAACCTACAATGAGCAGTTCTTC. It yields the protein CASSSAQGTYNEQFF.

This clone was recorded a few times. The chain joins TRBV28 to TRBJ1-5; 7 positions match TRBD1. The junction had 7 bases not matched to a gene; V was cut back by 6 bases and J by 5 bases. Per the germline V gene, CDR1 is MDHEN and CDR2 is SYDVKM. This CDR3 is built from 14 residues. The CDR3: CASRSGQVYQPQHF. In DNA, the CDR3 is TGTGCCAGCAGATCAGGACAGGTTTATCAGCCCCAGCATTTT. Drawing the rest from reference TRBV28 and TRBJ1-5, the complete variable domain is DVKVTQSSRYLVKRTGEKVFLECVQDMDHENMFWYRQDPGLGLRLIYFSYDVKMKEKGDIPEGYSVSREKKERFSLILESASTNQTSMYLCASRSGQVYQPQHFGDGTRLSIL.

This clone was counted a few times. The rearrangement links TRBV5-1 to TRBJ2-3; TRBD2 agrees at 9 bases. The CDR3 runs to 16 residues. The germline V gene encodes CDR1 SGHRS and CDR2 YFSETQ. V was pared by 0 bases and J by 4 bases, with 6 bases of the junction left unmatched. The CDR3 sequence is CASSLVASGNPDTQYF. Written as DNA, the CDR3 is TGCGCCAGCAGCTTGGTGGCTAGCGGGAACCCAGATACGCAGTATTTT.

This clone showed up just a few times. V usage is TRBV6-6 and J usage is TRBJ2-4; maybe TRBD2 (6 bases). Germline CDR1 reads MNHNY; CDR2 reads SVGAGI (reference sequence). The CDR3 extends over 15 amino acids. The V end lost 2 bases, the J end lost 8 bases, and 16 bases lay between the germline ends. The CDR3, as DNA: TGTGCCAGCAGTTACGGGGGGACTCGGGATGACATTCAGTACTTC. It translates to CASSYGGTRDDIQYF.

This clone turned up a few times. The chain links TRBV30 to TRBJ1-1, with TRBD1 matching over 11 bases. V was pared by 2 bases and J by 5 bases, with 7 bases of the junction left unmatched. Germline CDR1 and CDR2: GTSNPN and SVGIG (reference sequence). The CDR3 runs to 15 residues. This CDR3 reads CAWSRRTGGKTEAFF. The DNA for the CDR3 is TGTGCCTGGAGTCGAAGGACAGGGGGCAAAACTGAAGCTTTCTTT. Looking up the rest from reference TRBV30 and TRBJ1-1 gives the full variable domain: SQTIHQWPATLVQPVGSPLSLECTVEGTSNPNLYWYRQAAGRGLQLLFYSVGIGQISSEVPQNLSASRPQDRQFILSSKKLLLSDSGFYLCAWSRRTGGKTEAFFGQGTRLTVV.

This clone was found a few times. The J gene is TRBJ2-1, the V gene TRBV19; 14 bases fit TRBD2. The CDR3 is made up of 16 amino acids. Germline trimming cut 5 bases from V and 9 bases from J; bases unmatched to any gene: 9. Germline CDR1 is LNHDA and CDR2 is SQIVND (reference sequence). Written as DNA, the CDR3 is TGTGCCAGTAGTCCCACCGGACTAGCGGGAGGCGCTGAGCAGTTCTTC. Protein: CASSPTGLAGGAEQFF.

A few counts support this clone. The V gene is TRBV28, the J gene TRBJ2-1; TRBD2 is a possible D gene (6 bases). Deletions cut 5 bases from V and 10 bases from J, with 18 bases between. The germline gives CDR1 MDHEN, CDR2 SYDVKM. The CDR3 has 14 amino acids. The CDR3 region has the DNA TGTGCCAGCAGTAAAATCGGGACTCTCGGCGAGCAGTTCTTC. It yields the protein CASSKIGTLGEQFF.

The genes are TRBV29-1 and TRBJ2-6, with unresolved D. This CDR3 is built from 16 residues. V lost 7 bases and J lost 2, with 18 bases in between. In germline, CDR1 is SQVTM, CDR2 ANQGSEA. For the CDR3, the DNA is TGCAGCGCAACCGAAATGGCAGAAACTGGGGCCAACGTCCTGACTTTC. Encoded protein: CSATEMAETGANVLTF. Supplemented by reference TRBV29-1 and TRBJ2-6, the full variable domain reads SAVISQKPSRDICQRGTSLTIQCQVDSQVTMMFWYRQQPGQSLTLIATANQGSEATYESGFVIDKFPISRPNLTFSTLTVSNMSPEDSSIYLCSATEMAETGANVLTFGAGSRLTVL.

This clone occurred a few times. The chain recombines TRBV7-2 with TRBJ2-1; 9 bases are shared with TRBD2. CDR1 and CDR2 from the germline V gene are SGHTA and FQGNSA. CDR3 length: 15 residues. After removal of 5 bases from V and 10 bases from J, the junction contained 12 bases not matched to a gene. The CDR3 nucleotides are TGTGCCAGCAGCAGTCGGTCTAGCGGGATTGGAGAGCAGTTCTTC. Its translation is CASSSRSSGIGEQFF.

This clone has more than one count but fewer than ten. The chain joins TRBV27 to TRBJ2-1; TRBD2 might be the D (5 bases). Trimming pared 6 bases from V and 4 bases from J, leaving 16 bases between. The CDR3 runs 15 residues. Germline V gene lookup returns CDR1 MNHEY and CDR2 SMNVEV (reference sequence). The CDR3 is CASRLRGRRYNEQFF. CDR3 nucleotides: TGTGCCAGCAGACTTCGGGGTAGGAGGTACAATGAGCAGTTCTTC.